These 27 T cell receptor beta chains were sequenced from one sample in a study of shared clonotypes between healthy human individuals. TCRdb's copy holds only in-frame clones and misses some; the assay was immunoSEQ multiplex PCR. The data hold more than 2,000,000 clones, with 85% to 95% observed a single time. Sequencing was performed on naive CD4+ T cells from PBMCs. Indicated subset: CD45RA+ positively selected. The source of these receptors is a man younger than 35 in good health. Some clones in this sample may be carry-over from other donors' samples.

The chain uses TRBV5-4 and TRBJ2-3; TRBD2 is a possible D gene (6 bases). The length of the CDR3 is 14 residues. The ends were cut back, 4 bases at V and 3 bases at J, with 12 bases in the middle. Germline V lookup: CDR1 SGHNT, CDR2 YYREEE (reference sequence). CDR3 in amino acids: CASSAGSATDTQYF. DNA for the CDR3: TGTGCCAGCAGCGCGGGAAGCGCAACAGATACGCAGTATTTT.

This clone is a singleton in its sample. The chain couples TRBV5-1 to TRBJ2-2; D perhaps matches TRBD1 (6 bases). Trimming cost V 0 bases and J 3 bases, with 9 bases left between them. CDR1 and CDR2 from the germline V gene are SGHRS and YFSETQ. The CDR3 sequence is 15 residues long. The CDR3 coding sequence is TGCGCCAGCAGCTTGGGGGCAGGGGACACCGGGGAGCTGTTTTTT. This sequence encodes CASSLGAGDTGELFF.

This clone was seen once. The chain combines TRBV27 with TRBJ2-7; tentatively, D is TRBD1 or TRBD2 (5 bases each). Germline V gene lookup returns CDR1 MNHEY and CDR2 SMNVEV (reference sequence). V was pared by 8 bases and J by 4 bases, with 21 bases between. The CDR3 is made up of 15 amino acids. Here the CDR3 DNA reads TGTGCCAGCTCCCCGGGACCGAGATTGATTTACGAGCAGTACTTC. Translated, it gives CASSPGPRLIYEQYF.

The chain uses TRBV14 and TRBJ2-1; TRBD2 matches 8 bases. Losses at the gene ends were 2 bases for V and 7 bases for J; bases not matched to a gene: 4. Germline CDR1 is SGHDN and CDR2 is FVKESK. The CDR3 is 14 amino acids. This CDR3 is CASSQLSGRNEQFF. The DNA of the CDR3 is TGTGCCAGCAGCCAACTAAGCGGGAGAAATGAGCAGTTCTTC.

Note on this clone: Within the sample, other DNA sequences also encode this same CDR3. The J gene is TRBJ2-1, the V gene TRBV7-2, with 10 bases identical to TRBD2. Trimming cost V 5 bases and J 2 bases; bases outside gene matches: 9. The CDR3 loop spans 17 amino acids. Germline CDR1 reads SGHTA; CDR2 reads FQGNSA. As DNA, the CDR3 is TGTGCCAGCAGCCCCGGGGGGAGCGGGAGGGCCTACAATGAGCAGTTCTTC. This sequence encodes CASSPGGSGRAYNEQFF.

The J gene is TRBJ1-5, the V gene TRBV2; 9 bases line up with TRBD1. The germline V gene has CDR1 SNHLY and CDR2 FYNNEI. This CDR3 comprises 15 residues. Germline trimming cut 7 bases from V and 5 bases from J; bases unmatched to any gene: 9. CDR3 nucleotide sequence: TGTGCCAGCACCAGTGAGACAGGGGGTCATCAGCCCCAGCATTTT. Amino acid sequence: CASTSETGGHQPQHF.

The chain couples TRBV9 to TRBJ2-7; TRBD1 or TRBD2 may be the D gene (6 bases each). The CDR3 totals 15 residues. V shed 4 bases and J shed 5 bases, with 19 bases lying between them. CDR1 is SGDLS and CDR2 is YYNGEE in the germline V gene. CDR3 residues: CASSPRLGGLDEQYF. DNA for the CDR3: TGTGCCAGCAGCCCCCGTTTAGGGGGGTTGGACGAGCAGTACTTC.

To note about this clone: Other nucleotide sequences from this sample produce the same CDR3. The chain links TRBV5-1 to TRBJ1-2; TRBD1 matches at 9 bases. In germline, CDR1 is SGHRS, CDR2 YFSETQ. This CDR3 comprises 14 residues. V lost 0 bases to trimming and J lost 4 bases; unmatched junction nucleotides: 1. The CDR3 loop is CASSLGGQGYGYTF. The CDR3 nucleotides read TGCGCCAGCAGCTTGGGGGGACAGGGCTATGGCTACACCTTC.

The genes are TRBV5-1 and TRBJ1-5, with D possibly being TRBD1 (5 bases). V was cut by 4 bases and J by 1 base, with 12 bases left in between. Germline lookup yields CDR1 SGHRS and CDR2 YFSETQ. This CDR3 has 15 residues. CDR3 protein: CASSTGHGSNQPQHF. The CDR3 region has the DNA TGCGCCAGCAGCACTGGACATGGGAGCAATCAGCCCCAGCATTTT.

The chain recombines TRBV12-2 with TRBJ2-1; the D call TRBD2 from the table was never checked on the DNA. TRBV12-2 is given as a pseudogene. This CDR3 is 14 amino acids long. The CDR3 coding sequence is TGTGCAAGTCGCTTACCGGTCAACTACAATGAGCAGTTCTTC. Amino acids: CASRLPVNYNEQFF.

The chain is built from TRBV2 and TRBJ1-1; D call uncertain. The CDR3 runs to 13 residues. In germline, CDR1 is SNHLY, CDR2 FYNNEI. V dropped 6 bases and J dropped 1 base, with 9 bases sitting between them. The CDR3 is CASSRLKNTEAFF. For the CDR3, the DNA is TGTGCCAGCAGCCGACTCAAGAACACTGAAGCTTTCTTT.

This chain uses TRBV11-1 with TRBJ2-2, with 11 nucleotides matching TRBD1. CDR1 is SGHAT and CDR2 is FQDESV in the germline V gene (reference sequence). V lost 5 bases, J lost 7 bases, and 12 bases stayed unmatched. This CDR3 spans 17 amino acids. CDR3 in amino acids: CASSPTVDRGRSGELFF. CDR3 DNA sequence: TGTGCCAGCAGCCCTACTGTGGACAGGGGGCGAAGCGGGGAGCTGTTTTTT.

This sequence joins TRBV5-1 and TRBJ2-3, with TRBD2 matching over 7 bases. The V segment lost 6 bases and the J segment 0 bases; nucleotides outside the gene matches: 4. This CDR3 is 14 amino acids long. Germline V gene data show CDR1 as SGHRS and CDR2 as YFSETQ. CDR3 DNA: TGCGCCAGCACTAGCGGAGCTAGCACAGATACGCAGTATTTT. Protein sequence: CASTSGASTDTQYF.

The V call is TRBV5-6, the J call TRBJ2-2, with no clear D. The length of the CDR3 is 16 residues. The ends were cut back, 0 bases at V and 0 bases at J, with 9 bases in the middle. CDR1 is SGHDT, CDR2 YYEEEE, per germline. CDR3 in DNA: TGTGCCAGCAGCTTGGTTCCTCAATCGAACACCGGGGAGCTGTTTTTT. It specifies CASSLVPQSNTGELFF.

This sequence joins TRBV6-5 and TRBJ2-7, with D maybe TRBD2 (5 bases). Trimming removed 6 bases at V and 3 bases at J, with 18 bases between. Germline CDR1 MNHEY, CDR2 SVGAGI. The CDR3 totals 15 residues. CDR3 nucleotides: TGTGCCAGCAGCCCTTACGGGGAAGGGCGCTACGAGCAGTACTTC. As protein: CASSPYGEGRYEQYF.

This chain connects TRBV11-3 to TRBJ2-5, with 11 bases fitting TRBD2. This CDR3 is 14 amino acids long. The germline V gene encodes CDR1 SGHNT and CDR2 YENEEA. V shed 6 bases and J 4 bases; nucleotides not matched to a gene: 4. CDR3 sequence: CASSSGRAGETQYF. The CDR3 DNA follows: TGTGCCAGCAGTAGCGGGAGGGCCGGAGAGACCCAGTACTTC.

This sequence joins TRBV2 and TRBJ1-5; TRBD1 agrees at 8 bases. The CDR3 runs to 14 residues. After removal of 7 bases from V and 4 bases from J, the junction contained 6 bases not matched to a gene. Germline CDR1 reads SNHLY; CDR2 reads FYNNEI. The CDR3 DNA reads TGTGCCAGCACCCCAGGGGGCCCTAATCAGCCCCAGCATTTT. This encodes CASTPGGPNQPQHF.

For the CDR3, the DNA is TGCGCCAGCAGCTCTGGGGCCCTGGCCACTGAAGCTTTCTTT. This sequence encodes CASSSGALATEAFF. The chain is built from TRBV5-1 and TRBJ1-1; a possible D gene is TRBD1 (5 bases). V gave up 3 bases and J gave up 4 bases, with 13 bases separating them. Germline loops: CDR1 SGHRS, CDR2 YFSETQ. CDR3 size: 14 residues.

The CDR3 protein is CASSRVGYEQYF. The CDR3 nucleotides are TGTGCCAGCAGCAGGGTGGGGTACGAGCAGTACTTC. The V gene is TRBV4-2, the J gene TRBJ2-7, with no clear D. V was cut by 5 bases and J by 4 bases, with 9 bases left in between. Looked up from germline, CDR1 is LGHNA and CDR2 is YNFKEQ. This CDR3 region has 12 residues.

The chain combines TRBV11-3 with TRBJ2-3; no clear D gene. Between the trimmed V and J ends, which lost 2 bases and 0 bases, there was a span of 9 bases. Germline V lookup: CDR1 SGHNT, CDR2 YENEEA. This CDR3 spans 15 amino acids. CDR3 nucleotide sequence: TGTGCCAGCAGCTTACTCCCCTCGAGCACAGATACGCAGTATTTT. Translation gives CASSLLPSSTDTQYF.

The chain couples TRBV25-1 to TRBJ2-2; 8 bases map to TRBD1. Germline CDR1 MGHDK, CDR2 SYGVNS. V was clipped by 0 bases and J by 6 bases; unmatched bases: 6. This CDR3 is 16 amino acids long. The CDR3 spells CASSEYPDRGSGELFF. The DNA of the CDR3 is TGTGCCAGCAGTGAATACCCCGACAGGGGCTCCGGGGAGCTGTTTTTT.

The chain has TRBV4-1 and TRBJ2-7; no firm D call. The CDR3 consists of 13 residues. Trimming cost V 0 bases and J 6 bases, with 9 bases left between them. The germline CDR1 and CDR2 sequences are MGHRA and YSYEKL. CDR3 region: CASSQDLRFEQYF. DNA of the CDR3: TGCGCCAGCAGCCAAGATCTAAGGTTCGAGCAGTACTTC.

This sequence joins TRBV7-3 and TRBJ2-1; D is ambiguous. Per the germline V gene, CDR1 is SGHTA and CDR2 is FQGTGA. Trimming removed 5 bases at V and 8 bases at J, with 16 bases between. The CDR3 length is 14 residues. CDR3 in DNA: TGTGCCAGCAGCCCGGAATCACGAAGGGATGAGCAGTTCTTC. Protein: CASSPESRRDEQFF.

The chain joins TRBV4-1 to TRBJ2-7; 8 nucleotides align to TRBD2. There are 18 residues in the CDR3. Germline assignment: CDR1 MGHRA and CDR2 YSYEKL. V shed 4 bases, J shed 3 bases, and the junction held 17 bases outside the gene matches. CDR3 sequence reads: CASSPRGGSGSASYEQYF. Here the CDR3 DNA reads TGCGCCAGCAGCCCCCGAGGTGGGAGCGGGAGTGCTAGCTACGAGCAGTACTTC.

The chain has TRBV7-2 and TRBJ2-2; D uncertain. V was cut by 2 bases and J by 0 bases, with 4 bases left in between. The CDR3 has 14 amino acids. Looked up from germline, CDR1 is SGHTA and CDR2 is FQGNSA. The CDR3 loop is CASSLRTNTGELFF. The CDR3 nucleotides read TGTGCCAGCAGCTTAAGAACGAACACCGGGGAGCTGTTTTTT. Based on the CDR3 plus reference TRBV7-2 and TRBJ2-2, the full variable domain is GAGVSQSPSNKVTEKGKDVELRCDPISGHTALYWYRQSLGQGLEFLIYFQGNSAPDKSGLPSDRFSAERTGGSVSTLTIQRTQQEDSAVYLCASSLRTNTGELFFGEGSRLTVL.

The chain links TRBV4-2 to TRBJ2-3; 11 bases align to TRBD2. CDR1 LGHNA and CDR2 YNFKEQ come from the germline V gene. Germline trimming cut 0 bases from V and 4 bases from J; bases unmatched to any gene: 6. This CDR3 is built from 17 residues. CDR3 sequence (DNA): TGTGCCAGCAGCCAAGATCCCCTAGCGGGAGGTGCAGATACGCAGTATTTT. Encoded protein: CASSQDPLAGGADTQYF.

The chain combines TRBV30 with TRBJ1-4; 8 bases are a match to TRBD1. CDR1 GTSNPN and CDR2 SVGIG come from the germline V gene (reference sequence). Trimming cost V 1 base and J 8 bases; bases outside gene matches: 9. The CDR3 runs to 15 residues. CDR3 DNA sequence: TGTGCCTGGAGTGAGACAGGGGATTCTTGGGAAAAACTGTTTTTT. This sequence encodes CAWSETGDSWEKLFF.